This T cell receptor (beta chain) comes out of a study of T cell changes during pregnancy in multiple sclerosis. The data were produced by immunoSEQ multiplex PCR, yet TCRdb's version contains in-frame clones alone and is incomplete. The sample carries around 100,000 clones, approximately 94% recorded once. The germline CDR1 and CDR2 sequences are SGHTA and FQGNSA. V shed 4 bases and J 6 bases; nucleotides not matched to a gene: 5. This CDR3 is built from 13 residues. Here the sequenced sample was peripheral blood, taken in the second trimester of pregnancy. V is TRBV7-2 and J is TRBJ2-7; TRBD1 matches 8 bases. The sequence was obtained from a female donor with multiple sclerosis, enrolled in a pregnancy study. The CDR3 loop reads CASSSQGAGEQYF. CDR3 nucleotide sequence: TGTGCCAGCAGCTCTCAGGGGGCCGGCGAGCAGTACTTC.